What follows describes a single T cell receptor (beta chain). Its antigen is currently unknown. V gave up 2 bases and J gave up 9 bases, with 38 bases separating them. Germline V gene data show CDR1 as SGHRS and CDR2 as YFSETQ. CDR3 length: 21 residues. The source of the sample is a study of T cells after yellow fever vaccination. Study conclusions and caveats: Weaker, the secondary response peaked sooner, at day 5 versus 15. Abundant clonotypes from the bulk population could get into FACS-sorted repertoires as contaminants. Overall, a small share of clonotypes was seen in both CD4 and CD8 compartments.

A single record per CDR3 protein comes from TCRdb applying MiXCR to the 5' RACE reads. The table records some 600,000 distinct CDR3 sequences, about a sixth of them present only once. The sequencing here drew on PBMCs, taken 4 to 5 days after the first yellow fever vaccination. This TCR was recovered from a man aged 18 to 29 who received the YFV17D yellow fever vaccine. The gene calls are TRBV5-1 and TRBJ2-5, with a possible D match to TRBD1 (6 bases). The CDR3 DNA follows: TGCGCCAGCAGCTTTGGAGGTTTCCAGGGGAGCGAGATCAAGAGACCGAGGGCCCAGTACTTC. As protein: CASSFGGFQGSEIKRPRAQYF.